One sample yielded the 9 T cell receptor beta chains listed below, sequenced in a study of regulatory T cells in long-lasting Graves disease. Time point denoted: persistent/refractory GD, antithyroid drugs over 5 years with positive TRAb. The TCR library was made from RNA that had been extracted from PBMCs in TRIzol. Relying on iRepertoire HTBI primers and Arm-PCR of CDR3 regions, the team built TCR beta libraries. From the multiplex PCR reads, TCRdb called clonotypes with MiXCR, one entry per CDR3 protein. This table has roughly 400,000 distinct CDR3 sequences, 20% to 25% appearing once. The source was peripheral blood mononuclear cells (PBMCs), collected when the disease was refractory, from a patient treated with antithyroid drugs. The receptors were sampled from a female donor with Graves disease.

This clonotype was recorded many times. This rearrangement joins TRBV11-2 to TRBJ1-1, with D possibly matching TRBD1 (6 bases). Germline CDR1 SGHAT, CDR2 FQNNGV. The CDR3 spans 15 residues. V lost 5 bases to trimming and J lost 11 bases, with 24 bases between them. This CDR3 is CASSPRAPTGPGAFF. CDR3 DNA sequence: TGTGCCAGCAGCCCACGGGCTCCTACAGGGCCTGGTGCTTTCTTT.

In this sample, this clonotype turned up many times. This chain connects TRBV18 to TRBJ2-7; perhaps TRBD1 as D (5 bases). V lost 5 bases, J lost 4 bases, and 12 bases lay in between. Germline V gene lookup returns CDR1 KGHSH and CDR2 LQKENI. The CDR3 loop spans 13 amino acids. The CDR3 DNA reads TGTGCCAGCTCAGTAGCAACAGGTTACGAGCAGTACTTC. It codes for CASSVATGYEQYF.

This chain joins TRBV7-9 and TRBJ2-7, with TRBD1 matching 8 bases. V trimming: 2 bases; J trimming: 5 bases; junction bases outside the gene matches: 8. The CDR3 is 15 amino acids. Germline CDR1 reads SEHNR; CDR2 reads FQNEAQ (reference sequence). CDR3: CASSLQGQVIHEQYF. The CDR3 DNA reads as TGTGCCAGCAGCTTACAGGGACAGGTCATTCACGAGCAGTACTTC.

With respect to this clonotype: A much larger clone sits a single nucleotide away, making a read error possible. The CDR3 does not close with the conserved phenylalanine or tryptophan, likely indicating a read error. This CDR3 reads CASSGGLAVQETQYL. CDR3 in DNA: TGTGCCAGCAGCGGTGGACTAGCAGTACAAGAGACCCAGTACCTC. The chain combines TRBV5-4 with TRBJ2-5; 8 bases map to TRBD2. Trimming removed 4 bases from V and 2 bases from J; junction bases left unmatched: 7. The CDR3 contains 15 residues. Germline assignment: CDR1 SGHNT and CDR2 YYREEE (reference sequence).

This rearrangement joins TRBV20-1 to TRBJ2-6; 9 nucleotides line up with TRBD2. Germline V gene lookup returns CDR1 DFQATT and CDR2 SNEGSKA (reference sequence). This CDR3 contains 16 residues. Trimming at V came to 6 bases and at J to 3 bases, leaving 9 bases not matched to a gene. The CDR3 region has the DNA TGCAGTGCAAATCTAGCGGGAAATGATGGGGCCAACGTCCTGACTTTC. Protein: CSANLAGNDGANVLTF.

This clonotype occurred a few times. The chain has TRBV6-5 and TRBJ1-5; D is undetermined. In germline, CDR1 is MNHEY, CDR2 SVGAGI. This CDR3 has 14 amino acids. V was trimmed by 0 bases and J by 5 bases, leaving 8 bases between them. In nucleotides, the CDR3 is TGTGCCAGCAGTTACTCGATCAGTGATCAGCCCCAGCATTTT. Protein product: CASSYSISDQPQHF.

The rearrangement joins TRBV20-1 to TRBJ2-5; 10 bases fit TRBD2. Germline-derived CDR1 and CDR2 are DFQATT and SNEGSKA (reference sequence). The CDR3 sequence is 18 residues long. J was trimmed by 0 bases and V by 0 bases; bases with no gene match: 10. CDR3: CSARDLGLAIGYQETQYF. The CDR3 DNA reads TGCAGTGCTAGAGATTTGGGACTAGCGATCGGGTACCAAGAGACCCAGTACTTC.

V is TRBV9 and J is TRBJ1-6, with TRBD1 matching 7 bases. This CDR3 comprises 17 residues. Germline values: CDR1 SGDLS, CDR2 YYNGEE. V lost 3 bases, J lost 7 bases, and 13 bases stayed unmatched. The CDR3 reads CASSAGGSGTVNSPLHF. The CDR3 nucleotides are TGTGCCAGCAGCGCCGGAGGATCCGGGACAGTAAATTCACCCCTCCACTTT.

The V call is TRBV19, the J call TRBJ1-6; TRBD1 is a possible D gene (6 bases). V was clipped by 5 bases and J by 4 bases, with 15 bases between them. CDR3 length: 16 amino acids. Per the germline V gene, CDR1 is LNHDA and CDR2 is SQIVND (reference sequence). The DNA for the CDR3 is TGTGCCAGTAGTGGATCGGGACAACAATATAATTCACCCCTCCACTTT. Translation: CASSGSGQQYNSPLHF.